Listed below are T cell receptor beta chains from one sample, sequenced in a study of blood T cell repertoires in COVID-19. Data came from immunoSEQ multiplex PCR; TCRdb stores just in-frame clones and leaves some out. The data contain 200,000 or so clones, approximately 80% of them singletons. What was sequenced was peripheral blood. These receptors all come from a man in his forties who had recovered from COVID-19. Both conserved end residues are part of each CDR3. The order of the fields is V gene, clone size, J gene, D gene, CDR3 DNA, CDR3 protein. D genes are given only for firm matches. Size values are once, few and many counts, or a class for expanded clones, and some rows have none.

V gene: TRBV11-2
clone size: once
J gene: TRBJ2-3
D gene: NA
CDR3 DNA: TGTGCCAGCAGCTCGCGACAGTACACAGATACGCAGTATTTT
CDR3 protein: CASSSRQYTDTQYF

V gene: TRBV2
clone size: NA
J gene: TRBJ1-4
D gene: NA
CDR3 DNA: TGTGCCAGCAGTGAAGCCTCGGATAGGGGGTACGAAAAACTGTTTTTT
CDR3 protein: CASSEASDRGYEKLFF

V gene: TRBV15
clone size: NA
J gene: TRBJ1-5
D gene: TRBD1
CDR3 DNA: TGTGCCACCAGCAGGGACAGGGGAATAAATCAGCCCCAGCATTTT
CDR3 protein: CATSRDRGINQPQHF

V gene: TRBV30
clone size: NA
J gene: TRBJ1-1
D gene: TRBD1
CDR3 DNA: TGTGCCTGGAGTCCAGGGGGTTTATCTGAAGCTTTCTTT
CDR3 protein: CAWSPGGLSEAFF

V gene: TRBV5-6
clone size: once
J gene: TRBJ2-2
D gene: NA
CDR3 DNA: TGTGCCAGCAGCTTGGGGGTAAGAGGGAACACCGGGGAGCTGTTTTTT
CDR3 protein: CASSLGVRGNTGELFF

V gene: TRBV9
clone size: NA
J gene: TRBJ1-4
D gene: TRBD1
CDR3 DNA: TGTGCCAGCAGCGTGGGACAGAATGGTGAAAAACTGTTTTTT
CDR3 protein: CASSVGQNGEKLFF

V gene: TRBV6-5
clone size: NA
J gene: TRBJ2-3
D gene: TRBD1
CDR3 DNA: TGTGCCAGCAGTAGGGACAGCAGTACAGATACGCAGTATTTT
CDR3 protein: CASSRDSSTDTQYF

V gene: TRBV5-6
clone size: NA
J gene: TRBJ1-4
D gene: TRBD1
CDR3 DNA: TGTGCCAGCAGCTGGGACAGAACTAATGAAAAACTGTTTTTT
CDR3 protein: CASSWDRTNEKLFF

V gene: TRBV7-9
clone size: NA
J gene: TRBJ2-7
D gene: TRBD2
CDR3 DNA: TGTGCCAGCAGCTTAACTAGCGGGGGTTGGGACGAGCAGTACTTC
CDR3 protein: CASSLTSGGWDEQYF

V gene: TRBV7-2
clone size: NA
J gene: TRBJ1-2
D gene: TRBD1
CDR3 DNA: TGTGCCAGCAGTCGAAGGGACAGGGGCGCTGGCTACACCTTC
CDR3 protein: CASSRRDRGAGYTF

V gene: TRBV3-1/TRBV3-2
clone size: once
J gene: TRBJ2-1
D gene: NA
CDR3 DNA: TGTGCCAGCAGCCTTGGGAGCGTGTACAATGAGCAGTTCTTC
CDR3 protein: CASSLGSVYNEQFF

V gene: TRBV19
clone size: NA
J gene: TRBJ1-5
D gene: NA
CDR3 DNA: TGTGCCAGTAGTATGGGACTCTCCCCGGGTCAGCCCCAGCATTTT
CDR3 protein: CASSMGLSPGQPQHF

V gene: TRBV28
clone size: NA
J gene: TRBJ2-1
D gene: NA
CDR3 DNA: TGTGCCAGCAGTTTGGGGCAGGACAATGAGCAGTTCTTC
CDR3 protein: CASSLGQDNEQFF

V gene: TRBV5-8
clone size: once
J gene: TRBJ1-1
D gene: TRBD1
CDR3 DNA: TGTGCCAGCAGCTTCCTCCGGACAGGGGGCACTGAAGCTTTCTTT
CDR3 protein: CASSFLRTGGTEAFF

V gene: TRBV9
clone size: NA
J gene: TRBJ1-1
D gene: NA
CDR3 DNA: TGTGCCAGCAGCGTAGATGAGGGGAACACTGAAGCTTTCTTT
CDR3 protein: CASSVDEGNTEAFF

V gene: TRBV3-1/TRBV3-2
clone size: NA
J gene: TRBJ2-7
D gene: NA
CDR3 DNA: TGTGCCAGCAGCCAAGTAGCGTGGAGCTCCTACGAGCAGTACTTC
CDR3 protein: CASSQVAWSSYEQYF

V gene: TRBV7-2
clone size: NA
J gene: TRBJ2-1
D gene: TRBD1
CDR3 DNA: TGTGCCAGCAGACAAATCAGAGGGACAGCATACAATGAGCAGTTCTTC
CDR3 protein: CASRQIRGTAYNEQFF

V gene: TRBV12-5
clone size: NA
J gene: TRBJ1-1
D gene: NA
CDR3 DNA: TGTGCTAGTCGTGTCAGTGAAGCTTTCTTT
CDR3 protein: CASRVSEAFF

V gene: TRBV5-5
clone size: NA
J gene: TRBJ1-5
D gene: TRBD1
CDR3 DNA: TGTGCCAGCAGCTTGAGGGACAGGGCTAATCAGCCCCAGCATTTT
CDR3 protein: CASSLRDRANQPQHF

V gene: TRBV2
clone size: NA
J gene: TRBJ2-3
D gene: TRBD2
CDR3 DNA: TGTGCCAGCAGCCTAGCGGGGCTCACAGATACGCAGTATTTT
CDR3 protein: CASSLAGLTDTQYF

V gene: TRBV30
clone size: NA
J gene: TRBJ2-6
D gene: NA
CDR3 DNA: TGTGCCTGGAGTCCCCTGACGGGGTCGAGAGGGGCCAACGTCCTGACTTTC
CDR3 protein: CAWSPLTGSRGANVLTF

V gene: TRBV6-2/TRBV6-3
clone size: NA
J gene: TRBJ1-1
D gene: NA
CDR3 DNA: TGTGCCAGCAGTTACGGGCAGGGCTCAGGCACTGAAGCTTTCTTT
CDR3 protein: CASSYGQGSGTEAFF

V gene: TRBV30
clone size: NA
J gene: TRBJ2-7
D gene: NA
CDR3 DNA: TGTGCCTGGGAGTACCCGGGACACAAACCCTACGAGCAGTACTTC
CDR3 protein: CAWEYPGHKPYEQYF

V gene: TRBV5-4
clone size: NA
J gene: TRBJ2-1
D gene: TRBD2
CDR3 DNA: TGTGCCAGCAGCTTGGAACTAGCGGGGGGGACCAATGAGCAGTTCTTC
CDR3 protein: CASSLELAGGTNEQFF

V gene: TRBV10-3
clone size: NA
J gene: TRBJ1-3
D gene: NA
CDR3 DNA: TGTGCCATCACCAAACAGGTCGCTGGAAACACCATATATTTT
CDR3 protein: CAITKQVAGNTIYF

V gene: TRBV24-1
clone size: NA
J gene: TRBJ2-7
D gene: NA
CDR3 DNA: TGTGCCACCAGGGGGGAGTTCACAGGGAGCTACGAGCAGTACTTC
CDR3 protein: CATRGEFTGSYEQYF

V gene: TRBV19
clone size: NA
J gene: TRBJ2-7
D gene: NA
CDR3 DNA: TGTGCCAGTAGTATGGGTTTAGAGGGCGAGCAGTACTTC
CDR3 protein: CASSMGLEGEQYF

V gene: TRBV27
clone size: NA
J gene: TRBJ2-2
D gene: NA
CDR3 DNA: TGTGCCAGCAGCTACCGGGACTTCAATACCGGGGAGCTGTTTTTT
CDR3 protein: CASSYRDFNTGELFF

V gene: TRBV27
clone size: NA
J gene: TRBJ2-1
D gene: TRBD2
CDR3 DNA: TGTGCCAGCAGAATCACCTTCAGCGGGAGCTCCTACAATGAGCAGTTCTTC
CDR3 protein: CASRITFSGSSYNEQFF

V gene: TRBV5-5
clone size: NA
J gene: TRBJ1-1
D gene: NA
CDR3 DNA: TGTGCCAGCAGCCAACGGGTGGACACTGAAGCTTTCTTT
CDR3 protein: CASSQRVDTEAFF

V gene: TRBV6-5
clone size: NA
J gene: TRBJ2-7
D gene: NA
CDR3 DNA: TGTGCCAGCAGTTACGGAGGGGACCCGAGAAATGAGCAGTACTTC
CDR3 protein: CASSYGGDPRNEQYF

V gene: TRBV5-1
clone size: NA
J gene: TRBJ1-5
D gene: TRBD1
CDR3 DNA: TGCGCCAGCAGCCTAGATGGACAGGGCAATCAGCCCCAGCATTTT
CDR3 protein: CASSLDGQGNQPQHF

V gene: TRBV11-3
clone size: NA
J gene: TRBJ2-4
D gene: TRBD2
CDR3 DNA: TGTGCCAGCAGCTACCCGGGAGGGGAGGCCAAAAACATTCAGTACTTC
CDR3 protein: CASSYPGGEAKNIQYF

V gene: TRBV7-9
clone size: NA
J gene: TRBJ2-7
D gene: NA
CDR3 DNA: TGTGCCAGCAGCTTAGGAGCCTACGAGCAGTACTTC
CDR3 protein: CASSLGAYEQYF

V gene: TRBV5-6
clone size: NA
J gene: TRBJ2-5
D gene: TRBD2
CDR3 DNA: TGTGCCAGCAGCCGGTTCTTCCCGGGAGGCCAAGAGACCCAGTACTTC
CDR3 protein: CASSRFFPGGQETQYF

V gene: TRBV24-1
clone size: NA
J gene: TRBJ2-2
D gene: NA
CDR3 DNA: TGTGCCACCAGTTCTACTATTAACACCGGGGAGCTGTTTTTT
CDR3 protein: CATSSTINTGELFF

V gene: TRBV19
clone size: NA
J gene: TRBJ1-5
D gene: NA
CDR3 DNA: TGTGCCGGTGGTGAGCTTCGCGGGGAGCCCCAGCATTTT
CDR3 protein: CAGGELRGEPQHF

V gene: TRBV9
clone size: NA
J gene: TRBJ2-2
D gene: TRBD1
CDR3 DNA: TGTGCCAGCAGCTCAGGGAGGATACAGGGGGCGAACACCGGGGAGCTGTTTTTT
CDR3 protein: CASSSGRIQGANTGELFF

V gene: TRBV19
clone size: NA
J gene: TRBJ2-1
D gene: TRBD2
CDR3 DNA: TGTGCCAGTAGTACCCCAACTAGCGGGACCGGGCGGTACAATGAGCAGTTCTTC
CDR3 protein: CASSTPTSGTGRYNEQFF

V gene: TRBV19
clone size: NA
J gene: TRBJ2-7
D gene: TRBD1
CDR3 DNA: TGTGCCAGTAGTATTTCTGGGACAGGGTCCTACGAGCAGTACTTC
CDR3 protein: CASSISGTGSYEQYF

V gene: TRBV7-9
clone size: NA
J gene: TRBJ2-1
D gene: TRBD2
CDR3 DNA: TGTGCCAGCTCCCCGGGACTAGCGGGAGAAACTGGGATCAATGAGCAGTTCTTC
CDR3 protein: CASSPGLAGETGINEQFF

V gene: TRBV29-1
clone size: NA
J gene: TRBJ2-5
D gene: NA
CDR3 DNA: TGCAGCGTTGAAGGGCAGGACCAAGAGACCCAGTACTTC
CDR3 protein: CSVEGQDQETQYF

V gene: TRBV6-2/TRBV6-3
clone size: few
J gene: TRBJ2-3
D gene: NA
CDR3 DNA: TGTGCCAGCAGTTATCGGCGGGGAAGATTCACAGATACGCAGTATTTT
CDR3 protein: CASSYRRGRFTDTQYF

V gene: TRBV7-2
clone size: NA
J gene: TRBJ2-1
D gene: TRBD2
CDR3 DNA: TGTGCCAGCAGCTTTCGGGCGGGAGCCTACAATGAGCAGTTCTTC
CDR3 protein: CASSFRAGAYNEQFF

V gene: TRBV9
clone size: NA
J gene: TRBJ1-1
D gene: NA
CDR3 DNA: TGTGCCAGCAGCGTAGTCGCAGAGAACACTGAAGCTTTCTTT
CDR3 protein: CASSVVAENTEAFF

V gene: TRBV5-1
clone size: NA
J gene: TRBJ2-7
D gene: NA
CDR3 DNA: TGCGCCAGCAAATGGCGTAGCAATCCCACCTACGAGCAGTACTTC
CDR3 protein: CASKWRSNPTYEQYF

V gene: TRBV29-1
clone size: NA
J gene: TRBJ2-7
D gene: TRBD1
CDR3 DNA: TGCAGCGTTGGGACAGGGAAACCCTACGAGCAGTACTTC
CDR3 protein: CSVGTGKPYEQYF

V gene: TRBV19
clone size: NA
J gene: TRBJ1-4
D gene: NA
CDR3 DNA: TGTGCCAGTAGTATAGGACATAGTAATGAAAAACTGTTTTTT
CDR3 protein: CASSIGHSNEKLFF

V gene: TRBV6-2/TRBV6-3
clone size: NA
J gene: TRBJ2-2
D gene: NA
CDR3 DNA: TGTGCCAGCAGTTACTTAGCAGCGAACACCGGGGAGCTGTTTTTT
CDR3 protein: CASSYLAANTGELFF

V gene: TRBV14
clone size: NA
J gene: TRBJ2-1
D gene: NA
CDR3 DNA: TGTGCCAGCAGCCCTACCTGGGGAGGAAACAATGAGCAGTTCTTC
CDR3 protein: CASSPTWGGNNEQFF

V gene: TRBV25-1
clone size: NA
J gene: TRBJ2-5
D gene: NA
CDR3 DNA: TGTGCCAGCAGTGAAGCAGGGAAACAAGAGACCCAGTACTTC
CDR3 protein: CASSEAGKQETQYF

V gene: TRBV10-2
clone size: once
J gene: TRBJ1-5
D gene: NA
CDR3 DNA: TGCGCCAGCAGTGAGGTGTCACAGCTACCTAATCAGCCCCAGCATTTT
CDR3 protein: CASSEVSQLPNQPQHF

V gene: TRBV11-2
clone size: NA
J gene: TRBJ2-1
D gene: TRBD2
CDR3 DNA: TGTGCCAGCAGCTCTTCGGCGGCTAGCGGGAGGAATGAGCAGTTCTTC
CDR3 protein: CASSSSAASGRNEQFF

V gene: TRBV27
clone size: NA
J gene: TRBJ1-6
D gene: NA
CDR3 DNA: TGTGCCAGCAGTTTTCTGGGGCAGAAGAATTCACCCCTCCACTTT
CDR3 protein: CASSFLGQKNSPLHF

V gene: TRBV6-5
clone size: NA
J gene: TRBJ1-5
D gene: NA
CDR3 DNA: TGTGCCAGCAGCCGACTACAGGGCCAGCCCCAGCATTTT
CDR3 protein: CASSRLQGQPQHF